This T cell receptor beta chain was found in a study of T-cell memory formation after mild COVID-19. Findings and caveats of the study: That cross-reactive memory joined was suggested by some responding clones appearing in pre-infection memory.

The V gene's germline CDR1 is SGHRS and CDR2 YFSETQ. There are 13 residues in the CDR3. V was pared by 3 bases and J by 5 bases, with 3 bases of the junction left unmatched. Each CDR3 protein gets one entry after TCRdb re-called the 5' RACE reads with MiXCR. Altogether some 330,000 distinct CDR3 sequences are present, about 21% being singletons, with the ten largest covering under 15%. Regarding this clonotype: Its antigen remains unidentified.

The TCR comes from an adult woman who had mild COVID-19 (a few samples of this study predate the infection). Cell type and time point are not known. The gene calls are TRBV5-1 and TRBJ2-3, with TRBD1 matching 7 bases. The specimen sequenced was PBMCs or a T cell subset sorted from them (not recorded which). CDR3 in DNA: TGCGCCAGCAGCTCAGCAGGGGGAGATACGCAGTATTTT. It codes for CASSSAGGDTQYF.